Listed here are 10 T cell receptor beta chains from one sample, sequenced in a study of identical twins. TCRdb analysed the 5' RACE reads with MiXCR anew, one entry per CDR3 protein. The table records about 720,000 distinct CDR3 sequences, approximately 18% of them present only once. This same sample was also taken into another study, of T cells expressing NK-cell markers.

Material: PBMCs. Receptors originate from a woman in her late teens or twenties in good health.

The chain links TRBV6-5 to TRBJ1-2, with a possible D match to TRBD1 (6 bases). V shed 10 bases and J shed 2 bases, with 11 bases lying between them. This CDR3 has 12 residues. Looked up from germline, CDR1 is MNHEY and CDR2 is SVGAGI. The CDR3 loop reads CATRTVNYGYTF. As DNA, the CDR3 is TGTGCCACCCGGACAGTCAACTATGGCTACACCTTC.

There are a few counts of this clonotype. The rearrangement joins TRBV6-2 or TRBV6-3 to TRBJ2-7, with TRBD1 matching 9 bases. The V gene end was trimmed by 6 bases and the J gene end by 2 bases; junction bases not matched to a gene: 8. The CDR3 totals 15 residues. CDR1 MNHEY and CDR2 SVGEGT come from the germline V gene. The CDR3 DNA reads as TGTGCCAGCAGGCCGGGACAGGGTCGTACCTACGAGCAGTACTTC. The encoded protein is CASRPGQGRTYEQYF.

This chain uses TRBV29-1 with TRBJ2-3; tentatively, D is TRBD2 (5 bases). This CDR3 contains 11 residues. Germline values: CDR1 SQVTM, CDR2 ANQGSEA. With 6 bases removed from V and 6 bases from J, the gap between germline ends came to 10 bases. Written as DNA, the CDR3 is TGCAGCGTAGCACCGGGGGATACGCAGTATTTT. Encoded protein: CSVAPGDTQYF.

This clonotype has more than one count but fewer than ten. CDR3 sequence: CASSQGNRGGEKLFF. CDR3 DNA sequence: TGCGCCAGCAGCCAAGGAAACAGGGGTGGGGAAAAACTGTTTTTT. The genes are TRBV4-3 and TRBJ1-4; TRBD1 agrees at 7 bases. The germline gives CDR1 LGHNA, CDR2 YSLEER. The CDR3 length is 15 residues. V was pared by 1 base and J by 8 bases, with 7 bases of the junction left unmatched.

CDR3 region: CASSSIGGDITYEQYF. The CDR3 coding sequence is TGTGCCAGCAGCTCAATCGGAGGGGACATTACCTACGAGCAGTACTTC. J is TRBJ2-7 and V is TRBV21-1; the D call TRBD1 from the table was never checked on the DNA. TRBV21-1 is shown as a pseudogene. This CDR3 is built from 16 residues.

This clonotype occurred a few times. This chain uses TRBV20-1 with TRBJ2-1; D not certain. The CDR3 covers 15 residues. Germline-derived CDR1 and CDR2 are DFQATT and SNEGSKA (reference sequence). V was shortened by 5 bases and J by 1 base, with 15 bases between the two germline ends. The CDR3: CSAGPPSRSYNEQFF. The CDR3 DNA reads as TGCAGTGCTGGCCCCCCAAGCAGGTCCTACAATGAGCAGTTCTTC.

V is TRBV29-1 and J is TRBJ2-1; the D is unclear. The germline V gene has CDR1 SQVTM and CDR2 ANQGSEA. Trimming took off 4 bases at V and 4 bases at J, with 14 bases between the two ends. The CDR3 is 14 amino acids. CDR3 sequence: CSVATRNNYNEQFF. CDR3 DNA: TGCAGCGTTGCAACCAGAAATAATTACAATGAGCAGTTCTTC.

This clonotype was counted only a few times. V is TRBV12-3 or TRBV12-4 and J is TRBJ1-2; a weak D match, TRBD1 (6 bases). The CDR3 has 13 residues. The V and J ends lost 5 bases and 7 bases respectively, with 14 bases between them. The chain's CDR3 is CASSRRNRAGYTF. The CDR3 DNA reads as TGTGCCAGCAGTCGCCGAAACAGGGCTGGCTACACCTTC.

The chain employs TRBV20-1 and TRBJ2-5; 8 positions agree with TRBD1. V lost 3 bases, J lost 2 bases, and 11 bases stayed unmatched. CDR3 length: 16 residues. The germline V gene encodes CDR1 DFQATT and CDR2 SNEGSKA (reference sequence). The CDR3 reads CSASYPRTGRQETQYF. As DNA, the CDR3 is TGCAGTGCTAGTTATCCGCGGACAGGGCGACAAGAGACCCAGTACTTC.

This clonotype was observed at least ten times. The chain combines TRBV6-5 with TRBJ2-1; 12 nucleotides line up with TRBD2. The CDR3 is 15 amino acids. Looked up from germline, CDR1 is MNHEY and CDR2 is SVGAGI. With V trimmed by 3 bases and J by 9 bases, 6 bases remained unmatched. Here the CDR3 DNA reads TGTGCCAGCAGTTATTGGCTAGCGGGGGGGGGTGAGCAGTTCTTC. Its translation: CASSYWLAGGGEQFF.